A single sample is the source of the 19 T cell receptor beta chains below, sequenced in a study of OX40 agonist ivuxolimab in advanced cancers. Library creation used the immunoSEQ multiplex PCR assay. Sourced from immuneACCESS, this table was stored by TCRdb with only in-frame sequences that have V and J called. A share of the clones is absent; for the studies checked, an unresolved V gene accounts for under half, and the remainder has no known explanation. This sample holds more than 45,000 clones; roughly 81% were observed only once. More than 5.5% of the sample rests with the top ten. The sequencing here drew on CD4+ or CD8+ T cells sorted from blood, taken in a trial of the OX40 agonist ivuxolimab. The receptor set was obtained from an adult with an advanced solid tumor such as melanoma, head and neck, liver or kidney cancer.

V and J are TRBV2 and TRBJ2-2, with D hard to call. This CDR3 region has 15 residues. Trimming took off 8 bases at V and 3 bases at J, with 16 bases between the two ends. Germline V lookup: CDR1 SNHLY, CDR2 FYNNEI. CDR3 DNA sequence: TGTGCCAGCTCTCGTCGCAAAGGATACACCGGGGAGCTGTTTTTT. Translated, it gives CASSRRKGYTGELFF.

CDR3: CASSLIMGQGVVNEQFF. The CDR3 nucleotides are TGTGCCAGCAGCTTAATAATGGGACAGGGAGTAGTGAATGAGCAGTTCTTC. The gene calls are TRBV7-6 and TRBJ2-1; 9 bases align to TRBD1. This CDR3 has 17 amino acids. The V and J ends lost 2 bases and 7 bases, in that order; junction bases with no gene match: 12. CDR1 is SGHVS, CDR2 FNYEAQ, per germline.

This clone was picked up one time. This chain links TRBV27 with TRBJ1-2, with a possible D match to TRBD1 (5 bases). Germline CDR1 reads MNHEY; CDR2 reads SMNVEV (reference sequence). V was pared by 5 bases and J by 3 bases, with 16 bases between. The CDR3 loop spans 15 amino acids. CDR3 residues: CASSQTRDPYYGYTF. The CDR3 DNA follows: TGTGCCAGCAGTCAAACCCGGGACCCCTACTATGGCTACACCTTC.

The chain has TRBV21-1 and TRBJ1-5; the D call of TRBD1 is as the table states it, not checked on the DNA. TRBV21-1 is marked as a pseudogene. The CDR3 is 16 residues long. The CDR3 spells CASSSGQDVSNQPQHF. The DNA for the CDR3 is TGTGCCAGCAGCAGCGGACAGGATGTAAGTAATCAGCCCCAGCATTTT.

CDR3 sequence (DNA): TGTGCCAGCATCGGGGCCGGCAATGAGCAGTTCTTC. Translating it yields CASIGAGNEQFF. V and J are TRBV6-5 and TRBJ2-1; the D gene could be TRBD1 or TRBD2 (5 bases each). Germline values: CDR1 MNHEY, CDR2 SVGAGI. The CDR3 sequence is 12 residues long. V was cut by 7 bases and J by 6 bases, with 10 bases left in between.

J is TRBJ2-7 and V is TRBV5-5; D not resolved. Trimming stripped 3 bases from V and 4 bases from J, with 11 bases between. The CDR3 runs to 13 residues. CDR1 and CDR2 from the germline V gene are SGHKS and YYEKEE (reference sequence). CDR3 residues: CASSSLNGYEQYF. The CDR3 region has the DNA TGTGCCAGCAGCTCACTGAACGGTTACGAGCAGTACTTC.

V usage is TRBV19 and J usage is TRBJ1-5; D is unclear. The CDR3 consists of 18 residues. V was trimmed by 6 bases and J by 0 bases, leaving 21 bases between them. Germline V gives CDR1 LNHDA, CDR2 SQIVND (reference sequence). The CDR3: CASSPRAPEGYSNQPQHF. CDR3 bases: TGTGCCAGTAGCCCTCGGGCCCCGGAGGGATATAGCAATCAGCCCCAGCATTTT.

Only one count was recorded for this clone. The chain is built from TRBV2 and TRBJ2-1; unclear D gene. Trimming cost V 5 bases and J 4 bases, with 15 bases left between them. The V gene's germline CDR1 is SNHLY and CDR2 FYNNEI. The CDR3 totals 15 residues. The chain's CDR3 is CASSIYETGYNEQFF. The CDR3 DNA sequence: TGTGCCAGCAGTATATACGAGACTGGTTACAATGAGCAGTTCTTC.

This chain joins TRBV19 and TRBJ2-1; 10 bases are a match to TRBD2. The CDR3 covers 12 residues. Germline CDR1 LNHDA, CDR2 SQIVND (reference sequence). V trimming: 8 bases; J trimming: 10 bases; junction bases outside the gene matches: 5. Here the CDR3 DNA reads TGTGCCAGTTCTAGGACTAGCGGAGAGCAGTTCTTC. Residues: CASSRTSGEQFF.

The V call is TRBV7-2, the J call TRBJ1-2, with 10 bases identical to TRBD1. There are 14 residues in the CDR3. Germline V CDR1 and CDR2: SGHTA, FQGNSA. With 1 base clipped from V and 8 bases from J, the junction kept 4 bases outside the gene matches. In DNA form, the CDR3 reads TGTGCCAGCAGCTTAGAAGGACAGGGGGACGGCTACACCTTC. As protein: CASSLEGQGDGYTF.

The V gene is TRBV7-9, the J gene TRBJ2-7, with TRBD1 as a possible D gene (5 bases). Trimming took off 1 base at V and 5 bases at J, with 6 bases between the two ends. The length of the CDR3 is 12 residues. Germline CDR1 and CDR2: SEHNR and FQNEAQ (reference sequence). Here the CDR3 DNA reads TGTGCCAGCAGCTTAGGACAGAACGAGCAGTACTTC. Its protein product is CASSLGQNEQYF.

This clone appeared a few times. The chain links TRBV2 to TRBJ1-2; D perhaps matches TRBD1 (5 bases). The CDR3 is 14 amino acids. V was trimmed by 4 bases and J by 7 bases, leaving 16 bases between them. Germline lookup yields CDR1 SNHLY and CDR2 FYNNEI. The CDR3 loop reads CASSGGQGTSGYTF. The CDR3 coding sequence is TGTGCCAGCAGTGGGGGTCAGGGCACCAGTGGCTACACCTTC.

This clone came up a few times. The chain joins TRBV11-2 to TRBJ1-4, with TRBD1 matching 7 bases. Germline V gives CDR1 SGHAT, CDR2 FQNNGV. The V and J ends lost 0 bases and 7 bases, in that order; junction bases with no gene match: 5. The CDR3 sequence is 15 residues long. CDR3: CASSLDRDSSEKLFF. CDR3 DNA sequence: TGTGCCAGCAGCTTAGACCGGGACAGTAGTGAAAAACTGTTTTTT.

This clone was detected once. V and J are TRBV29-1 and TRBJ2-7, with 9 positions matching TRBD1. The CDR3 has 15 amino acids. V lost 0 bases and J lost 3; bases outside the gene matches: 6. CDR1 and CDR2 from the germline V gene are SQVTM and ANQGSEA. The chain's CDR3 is CSVEDRGTGNYEQYF. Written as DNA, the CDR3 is TGCAGCGTTGAAGATCGGGGGACAGGGAACTACGAGCAGTACTTC.

The chain's CDR3 is CASSLGLASSYNEQFF. The CDR3 DNA reads as TGTGCCAGCAGCTTGGGGTTAGCGAGCTCCTACAATGAGCAGTTCTTC. The chain couples TRBV5-6 to TRBJ2-1, with D perhaps TRBD2 (5 bases). This CDR3 is 16 amino acids long. Germline assignment: CDR1 SGHDT and CDR2 YYEEEE. Deletions cut 0 bases from V and 0 bases from J, with 10 bases between.

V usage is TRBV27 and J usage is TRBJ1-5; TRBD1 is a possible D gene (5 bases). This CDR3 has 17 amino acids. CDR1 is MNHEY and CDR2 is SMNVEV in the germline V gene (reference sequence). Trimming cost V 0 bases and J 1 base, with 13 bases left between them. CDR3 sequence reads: CASSLSNGARSNQPQHF. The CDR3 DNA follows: TGTGCCAGCAGTTTATCAAATGGGGCGAGGAGCAATCAGCCCCAGCATTTT.

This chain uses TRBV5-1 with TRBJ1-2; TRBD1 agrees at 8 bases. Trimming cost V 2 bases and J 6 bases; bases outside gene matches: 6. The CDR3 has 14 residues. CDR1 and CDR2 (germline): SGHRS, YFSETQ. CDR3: CASSFYGQGDGYTF. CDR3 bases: TGCGCCAGCAGCTTTTACGGACAGGGCGATGGCTACACCTTC.

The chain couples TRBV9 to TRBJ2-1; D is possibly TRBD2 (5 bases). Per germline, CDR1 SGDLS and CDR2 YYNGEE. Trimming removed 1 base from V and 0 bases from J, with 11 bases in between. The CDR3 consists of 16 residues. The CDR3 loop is CASSVKVGVSYNEQFF. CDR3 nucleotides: TGTGCCAGCAGCGTAAAGGTCGGGGTCTCCTACAATGAGCAGTTCTTC.

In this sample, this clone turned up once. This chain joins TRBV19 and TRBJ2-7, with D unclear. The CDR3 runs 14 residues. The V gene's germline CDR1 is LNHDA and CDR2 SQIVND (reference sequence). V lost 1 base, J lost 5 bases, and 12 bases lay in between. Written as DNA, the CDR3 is TGTGCCAGTAGTATAGGCCCTCCGGCGAACGAGCAGTACTTC. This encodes CASSIGPPANEQYF. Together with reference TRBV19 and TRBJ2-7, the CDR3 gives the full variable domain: DGGITQSPKYLFRKEGQNVTLSCEQNLNHDAMYWYRQDPGQGLRLIYYSQIVNDFQKGDIAEGYSVSREKKESFPLTVTSAQKNPTAFYLCASSIGPPANEQYFGPGTRLTVT.